The present TCR beta chain was sequenced within a study of cytomegalovirus exposure and HLA in healthy donors. Overall study: Tens of millions of unique TCRs from HLA-typed donors were held in an early release of data.

All donors participated as healthy donors of bone marrow. Amplification used 60 Vbeta primers and 13 Jbeta primers. This table comes from immunoSEQ multiplex PCR, and its TCRdb copy is limited to in-frame clones, with some not included. In the table there are about 180,000 clones, roughly 79% of which are singletons. General study results and limits: With further analysis later on, most CMV-associated TCR beta chains appeared HLA-restricted. Within the data, a cluster of highly shared sequence variants was likely a sequencing artifact.

The CDR3 has 13 amino acids. V shed 7 bases and J 6 bases; nucleotides not matched to a gene: 6. The germline gives CDR1 WSHSY, CDR2 SAAADI. This clone was counted a few times. Its target is unknown. The origin of this receptor is a young woman in good health and CMV-seropositive. The sequencing sample was made of PBMCs. The chain recombines TRBV10-2 with TRBJ1-1, with 9 nucleotides matching TRBD1. CDR3 nucleotide sequence: TGCGCCAGCATTACAACAGGGGGCCCTGAAGCTTTCTTT. Translated, it gives CASITTGGPEAFF.